The clone carrying this T cell receptor (beta chain) occurred once. Its antigen is as yet unknown. Libraries were prepared by immunoSEQ multiplex PCR; TCRdb keeps only in-frame clonotypes and omits some of them. The sample carries more than 30,000 clones, 80% to 95% recorded once. The data derive from a study of T cells after posttransplantation cyclophosphamide. General study findings and limits: Later post-transplant blood repertoires were often dominated by donor CD8+ memory clones.

Cells defined as naive were viable CD3+CD4+ or CD3+CD8+ and CCR7+CD45RA+CD45RO-CD95-CD27+CD28+. There are 15 residues in the CDR3. V gave up 0 bases and J gave up 2 bases, with 10 bases separating them. CDR1 is ENHRY and CDR2 is SYGVKD in the germline V gene. This rearrangement joins TRBV10-3 to TRBJ1-2, with D maybe TRBD1 (5 bases). This receptor was obtained from a woman in her sixties or seventies in good health, CMV-negative, and a related stem cell transplant donor. Material: naive CD4+ T cells sorted from PBMCs. CDR3 in DNA: TGTGCCATCAGTGAGTCGACAGAAGGGAACTATGGCTACACCTTC. Protein: CAISESTEGNYGYTF.